The subject of this entry is one T cell receptor (beta chain). No antigen is known for it. Selected positively for CCR7 and CD45RO-negative, naive CD8 cells excluded terminally differentiated effector memory CD45RA+ cells. The CDR3 runs 14 residues. Per the germline V gene, CDR1 is GTSNPN and CDR2 is SVGIG (reference sequence). V lost 2 bases, J lost 1 base, and 9 bases lay in between. The sample comes from a study of shared clonotypes between healthy human individuals. Overall study findings and caveats: Relative to their counterparts shared across all four donors, non-shared clonotypes exhibited diminished generation probabilities.

Sorted-subset replicate PCR reactions were performed with approximately 200 ng DNA, corresponding to roughly 30,000 T cell genomes. The method was immunoSEQ multiplex PCR; TCRdb's version includes in-frame clones alone and lacks a portion of them. Seen here are about 800,000 clones, 90% to 97% observed once, and the top ten hold around 0.25%. The chain has TRBV30 and TRBJ1-5; no reliable D call. Sequencing input: naive CD8+ T cells sorted from blood. This clonotype originated in a man in his thirties or forties in good health. CDR3 bases: TGTGCCTGGAGTCTTATAGACAGCAATCAGCCCCAGCATTTT. Protein product: CAWSLIDSNQPQHF. The full variable domain, its missing parts supplied by reference TRBV30 and TRBJ1-5, is SQTIHQWPATLVQPVGSPLSLECTVEGTSNPNLYWYRQAAGRGLQLLFYSVGIGQISSEVPQNLSASRPQDRQFILSSKKLLLSDSGFYLCAWSLIDSNQPQHFGDGTRLSIL.